This is a list of T cell receptor gamma chains from one sample in a study of Vδ1+ human thymocytes. TCRdb re-processed the multiplex PCR reads via CATT. The sample shows tens of thousands of gamma-chain clones, roughly a fifth of them seen only once. Sequenced: Vdelta1+ gamma-delta thymocytes from the thymus. The receptors were sampled from a girl under three years old who had congenital heart surgery. Both conserved end residues are part of each CDR3. The order of the fields is V gene, J gene, clone size, CDR3 protein, CDR3 DNA. Only some rows state a clone size, as once, few, many or a class for expanded clones.

TRGV4	TRGJ1/TRGJ2	few	CATWRRYKKLF	TGTGCCACCTGGAGGCGATATAAGAAACTCTTT
TRGV3	TRGJ1/TRGJ2	.	CATWDRHLMPSYYKKLF	TGTGCCACCTGGGACAGGCATTTAATGCCCTCCTATTATAAGAAACTCTTT
TRGV2	TRGJ1/TRGJ2	.	CATCSGYYKKLF	TGTGCCACCTGTTCCGGTTATTATAAGAAACTCTTT
TRGV9	TRGJ1/TRGJ2	.	CALLPRLENYYKKLF	TGTGCCTTGTTACCCCGCCTCGAGAATTATTATAAGAAACTCTTT
TRGV8	TRGJ1/TRGJ2	few	CATWASGYKKLF	TGTGCCACCTGGGCCTCGGGGTATAAGAAACTCTTT
TRGV4	TRGJ1/TRGJ2	.	CATWDGPHYKKLF	TGTGCCACCTGGGATGGGCCGCATTATAAGAAACTCTTT
TRGV8	TRGJ1/TRGJ2	few	CATWDRLRYKKLF	TGTGCCACCTGGGATAGGCTTCGGTATAAGAAACTCTTT
TRGV3	TRGJ1/TRGJ2	few	CATWDRLMGYKKLF	TGTGCCACCTGGGACAGGCTGATGGGGTATAAGAAACTCTTT
TRGV9	TRGJ1/TRGJ2	few	CALWGKSGNKKLF	TGTGCCTTGTGGGGTAAGAGTGGTAATAAGAAACTCTTT
TRGV8	TRGJ1/TRGJ2	.	CATWDNRLDPKKLF	TGTGCCACCTGGGATAATAGGCTCGACCCTAAGAAACTCTTT
TRGV8	TRGJ1/TRGJ2	few	CATWECGKKLF	TGTGCCACCTGGGAGTGCGGTAAGAAACTCTTT
TRGV2	TRGJ1/TRGJ2	.	CATCLEMNYYKKLF	TGTGCCACCTGTCTAGAGATGAATTATTATAAGAAACTCTTT
TRGV9	TRGJ1/TRGJ2	.	CALWEVGLKKLF	TGTGCCTTGTGGGAGGTGGGGTTAAAGAAACTCTTT
TRGV9	TRGJP1	.	CALWEGRHTGWFKIF	TGTGCCTTGTGGGAAGGGAGGCACACTGGTTGGTTCAAGATATTT
TRGV2	TRGJ1/TRGJ2	.	CATWDLDKKLF	TGTGCCACCTGGGACCTCGATAAGAAACTCTTT
TRGV2	TRGJ1/TRGJ2	few	CATWDGPLNKKLF	TGTGCCACCTGGGACGGGCCTTTGAATAAGAAACTCTTT